The 24 T cell receptor beta chains listed next were all sequenced from one sample in a study of T cells in Graves' hyperthyroidism and ophthalmopathy. TCR beta CDR3 regions were amplified from RNA. During a first-round RT-PCR of the TCR CDR3, the HTBI primer set was used. A single record per CDR3 protein comes from TCRdb applying MiXCR to the multiplex PCR reads. The data contain around 340,000 distinct CDR3 sequences, approximately 15% of them singletons. Sample: blood. These receptors were taken from a woman aged 25 to 39 with Graves' hyperthyroidism.

The sample holds many counts of this clonotype. This rearrangement joins TRBV19 to TRBJ2-7; D might be TRBD1 (5 bases). V lost 3 bases to trimming and J lost 0 bases, with 9 bases between them. Germline V gives CDR1 LNHDA, CDR2 SQIVND (reference sequence). The CDR3 is made up of 14 amino acids. The CDR3 DNA reads TGTGCCAGTAGTATGGGGCAGACCTCCTACGAGCAGTACTTC. The encoded protein is CASSMGQTSYEQYF.

V and J are TRBV5-5 and TRBJ2-3; 9 bases are a match to TRBD2. V shed 3 bases, J shed 6 bases, and the junction held 20 bases outside the gene matches. From germline, CDR1 is SGHKS and CDR2 YYEKEE (reference sequence). This CDR3 comprises 19 residues. The CDR3: CASSSPLAGTNLRGDTQYF. CDR3 coding DNA: TGTGCCAGCAGCTCCCCCCTAGCGGGGACTAACCTACGGGGGGATACGCAGTATTTT. Complete variable domain (other parts from reference TRBV5-5 and TRBJ2-3): DAGVTQSPTHLIKTRGQQVTLRCSPISGHKSVSWYQQVLGQGPQFIFQYYEKEERGRGNFPDRFSARQFPNYSSELNVNALLLGDSALYLCASSSPLAGTNLRGDTQYFGPGTRLTVL.

The chain recombines TRBV3-1 with TRBJ1-2; D not resolved. V lost 8 bases and J 3 bases, leaving 22 bases between the germline ends. The germline CDR1 and CDR2 sequences are LGHDT and YNNKEL (reference sequence). This CDR3 comprises 16 residues. CDR3 coding DNA: TGTGCCAGCGGCGGGGTCCGGATTACGGACGACTATGGCTACACCTTC. This sequence encodes CASGGVRITDDYGYTF.

This clonotype has at least ten counts. The chain combines TRBV7-9 with TRBJ2-1, with 8 bases matching TRBD2. The ends lost 9 bases at V and 4 bases at J; junction bases unmatched: 11. There are 15 residues in the CDR3. Germline V gives CDR1 SEHNR, CDR2 FQNEAQ (reference sequence). The CDR3 DNA reads TGTGCCAGTCTTTCGGCGGGAGGCGCATACAATGAGCAGTTCTTC. This sequence encodes CASLSAGGAYNEQFF.

Regarding this clonotype: This may stem from a read error, because a much larger clone lies one nucleotide away. The chain uses TRBV29-1 and TRBJ2-5; D unclear. CDR1 is SQVTM and CDR2 is ANQGSEA in the germline V gene. The CDR3 consists of 14 residues. V gave up 3 bases and J gave up 2 bases, with 13 bases separating them. The CDR3 coding sequence is TGCAGCGTTGATCTAGTTGACTCACAAGAGACCCAGTACTTC. It specifies CSVDLVDSQETQYF.

The chain combines TRBV9 with TRBJ2-5, with 7 bases fitting TRBD2. The CDR3 is 15 amino acids. CDR1 and CDR2 (germline): SGDLS, YYNGEE. The junction had 4 bases not matched to a gene; V was cut back by 0 bases and J by 2 bases. The CDR3 DNA sequence: TGTGCCAGCAGCGTAGTTCCTAGCGGACAAGAGACCCAGTACTTC. Amino acids: CASSVVPSGQETQYF.

CDR3 sequence reads: CSVEDRTARTGTQYF. The CDR3, as DNA: TGCAGCGTTGAAGATAGGACGGCGAGAACGGGGACCCAGTACTTC. The chain uses TRBV29-1 and TRBJ2-5; D ambiguous. The CDR3 totals 15 residues. The V gene lost 0 bases and the J gene lost 7 bases, with 18 bases spanning the gap. CDR1 is SQVTM, CDR2 ANQGSEA, per germline.

This clonotype came up a few times. The chain couples TRBV28 to TRBJ2-2, with 7 bases that match TRBD2. The CDR3 length is 14 residues. The trim removed 3 bases at V and 7 bases at J, leaving 5 bases unmatched. Germline loops: CDR1 MDHEN, CDR2 SYDVKM. The CDR3 sequence: CASSLAGVNGELFF. The DNA of the CDR3 is TGTGCCAGCAGTTTGGCGGGAGTGAACGGGGAGCTGTTTTTT.

This clonotype was detected ten times or more. V gene TRBV27 combines with J gene TRBJ2-1; D uncertain. Germline CDR1 MNHEY, CDR2 SMNVEV (reference sequence). There are 13 residues in the CDR3. V was trimmed by 8 bases and J by 2 bases, leaving 10 bases between them. As DNA, the CDR3 is TGTGCCAGCGGTAGTATCCCCTACAATGAGCAGTTCTTC. Translation: CASGSIPYNEQFF.

This clonotype has only a few counts. The V call is TRBV20-1, the J call TRBJ2-5; D possibly uses TRBD1 or TRBD2 (6 bases each). V lost 0 bases and J lost 3, with 14 bases in between. Germline CDR1 reads DFQATT; CDR2 reads SNEGSKA (reference sequence). The CDR3 consists of 15 residues. CDR3 coding DNA: TGCAGTGCTAGAGACGAGGGGGACTGGGAAGAGACCCAGTACTTC. Its protein product is CSARDEGDWEETQYF.

The chain uses TRBV2 and TRBJ2-4, with D perhaps matching TRBD2 (5 bases). The CDR3 is made up of 12 amino acids. Germline lookup yields CDR1 SNHLY and CDR2 FYNNEI. V was shortened by 3 bases and J by 9 bases, with 9 bases between the two germline ends. DNA of the CDR3: TGTGCCAGCAGTGAGAGGGCCGGCATTCAGTACTTC. Its translation is CASSERAGIQYF.

This clonotype occurred many times. V is TRBV9 and J is TRBJ2-1; D is ambiguous. The ends were cut back, 2 bases at V and 0 bases at J, with 12 bases in the middle. The length of the CDR3 is 16 residues. Germline V gives CDR1 SGDLS, CDR2 YYNGEE. CDR3 sequence (DNA): TGTGCCAGCAGCGTTGGCCGAGCTAGCTCCTACAATGAGCAGTTCTTC. Translation: CASSVGRASSYNEQFF.

This clonotype was counted at least ten times. The gene calls are TRBV20-1 and TRBJ2-3, with D tentatively TRBD2 (8 bases). Trimming left V 6 bases short and J 5 bases short, with 24 bases between. The CDR3 extends over 16 amino acids. Per germline, CDR1 DFQATT and CDR2 SNEGSKA (reference sequence). The CDR3: CSAPGGAGGTGDTQYF. The CDR3 DNA follows: TGCAGTGCCCCCGGGGGGGCAGGGGGAACGGGAGATACGCAGTATTTT.

The chain employs TRBV6-5 and TRBJ2-7, with 8 bases lining up with TRBD2. This CDR3 is built from 18 residues. J was trimmed by 6 bases and V by 0 bases; bases with no gene match: 16. The germline V gene encodes CDR1 MNHEY and CDR2 SVGAGI. This CDR3 is CASSYSGTTSGSIGEQYF. DNA of the CDR3: TGTGCCAGCAGTTACTCGGGTACTACCAGCGGGAGCATCGGCGAGCAGTACTTC.

V and J are TRBV6-2 or TRBV6-3 and TRBJ2-1, with D possibly matching TRBD2 (6 bases). CDR3 length: 19 amino acids. V dropped 6 bases and J dropped 8 bases, with 32 bases sitting between them. The V gene's germline CDR1 is MNHEY and CDR2 SVGEGT. The CDR3 nucleotides read TGTGCCAGCAGCCCATATCTAAACCGAAGGAGGGTTATCGGCTATGAGCAGTTCTTC. Residues: CASSPYLNRRRVIGYEQFF.

This clonotype was seen repeatedly, ten times or more. V gene TRBV7-2 combines with J gene TRBJ1-2; no reliable D call. V lost 4 bases, J lost 2 bases, and 8 bases lay in between. The CDR3 is 13 residues long. Per the germline V gene, CDR1 is SGHTA and CDR2 is FQGNSA. The CDR3 here is CASSSGRNYGYTF. Here the CDR3 DNA reads TGTGCCAGCAGCTCAGGTCGGAACTATGGCTACACCTTC.

This chain links TRBV12-3 or TRBV12-4 with TRBJ2-2; 10 bases are a match to TRBD1. There are 19 residues in the CDR3. The J segment lost 6 bases and the V segment lost 6 bases, leaving 19 bases of the junction unmatched. DNA for the CDR3: TGTGCCAGCAGCCCACTACCGGGACAGGGGAGTTTAAATCCCGGGGAGCTGTTTTTT. Its translation: CASSPLPGQGSLNPGELFF.

The chain joins TRBV28 to TRBJ1-3, with 11 bases matching TRBD1. Germline values: CDR1 MDHEN, CDR2 SYDVKM. The CDR3 covers 15 residues. The V gene end was trimmed by 8 bases and the J gene end by 4 bases; junction bases not matched to a gene: 7. This CDR3 reads CASRGTGGIGNTIYF. The CDR3 nucleotides are TGTGCCAGCCGAGGGACAGGGGGTATAGGAAACACCATATATTTT.

This clonotype was detected many times. This chain joins TRBV7-2 and TRBJ1-1; D is unresolved. This CDR3 is built from 14 residues. Trimming left V 1 base short and J 1 base short, with 7 bases between. Germline V CDR1 and CDR2: SGHTA, FQGNSA. The CDR3 loop is CASSLGASNTEAFF. The DNA for the CDR3 is TGTGCCAGCAGCTTAGGGGCGTCGAACACTGAAGCTTTCTTT. The variable domain in full, with the rest retrieved from reference TRBV7-2 and TRBJ1-1, is GAGVSQSPSNKVTEKGKDVELRCDPISGHTALYWYRQSLGQGLEFLIYFQGNSAPDKSGLPSDRFSAERTGGSVSTLTIQRTQQEDSAVYLCASSLGASNTEAFFGQGTRLTVV.

This clonotype was seen repeatedly, ten times or more. This chain links TRBV28 with TRBJ1-2; TRBD1 matches 8 bases. This CDR3 contains 14 residues. Germline V gene lookup returns CDR1 MDHEN and CDR2 SYDVKM. Trimming took 5 bases from V and 4 from J; bases not matched to a gene: 6. CDR3 nucleotides: TGTGCCAGCAGTCCGGGACAGGCTAGCTATGGCTACACCTTC. This sequence encodes CASSPGQASYGYTF.

The rearrangement joins TRBV20-1 to TRBJ2-7; D is undetermined. Trimming took off 4 bases at V and 1 base at J, with 8 bases between the two ends. This CDR3 has 12 residues. CDR1 and CDR2 (germline): DFQATT, SNEGSKA (reference sequence). The CDR3 loop is CSANDWSYEQYF. CDR3 coding DNA: TGCAGTGCTAATGACTGGTCCTACGAGCAGTACTTC.

This clonotype was counted only a few times. The chain combines TRBV4-3 with TRBJ2-1, with 9 bases matching TRBD2. Germline V gives CDR1 LGHNA, CDR2 YSLEER. The CDR3 sequence is 17 residues long. V shed 0 bases and J 4 bases; nucleotides not matched to a gene: 7. In DNA, the CDR3 is TGCGCCAGCAGCCAAGATTGGGCGGGAGGGTCTTACAATGAGCAGTTCTTC. It translates to CASSQDWAGGSYNEQFF.

This clonotype has at least ten counts. The chain links TRBV10-3 to TRBJ2-5; D unresolved. The CDR3 is 13 amino acids. The V end lost 3 bases, the J end lost 4 bases, and 9 bases lay between the germline ends. The germline gives CDR1 ENHRY, CDR2 SYGVKD. CDR3 sequence (DNA): TGTGCCATCAGTGATGTTGCCGCAGAGACCCAGTACTTC. Protein product: CAISDVAAETQYF.

The chain is built from TRBV7-6 and TRBJ2-3; 7 bases are a match to TRBD2. With V trimmed by 6 bases and J by 3 bases, 12 bases remained unmatched. Per the germline V gene, CDR1 is SGHVS and CDR2 is FNYEAQ. CDR3 length: 16 amino acids. The CDR3 DNA follows: TGTGCCAGCAGTTTGACCACCGGGACTATTACAGATACGCAGTATTTT. It translates to CASSLTTGTITDTQYF. Based on the CDR3 plus reference TRBV7-6 and TRBJ2-3, the full variable domain is GAGVSQSPRYKVTKRGQDVALRCDPISGHVSLYWYRQALGQGPEFLTYFNYEAQQDKSGLPNDRFSAERPEGSISTLTIQRTEQRDSAMYRCASSLTTGTITDTQYFGPGTRLTVL.